A selection of T cell receptor beta chains follows, all from one sample in a study of T-cell reconstitution after alpha-beta-depleted transplantation in children. TCRdb used MiXCR to reprocess the PCR reads, holding one entry per CDR3 protein. Of about 980,000 distinct CDR3 sequences listed, about 26% are singletons. Sequenced here: PBMCs, mostly from graft donor cells, sampled 360 days after TCRalphabeta/CD19-depleted stem cell transplant. The receptors come from a boy less than two years old who had a stem cell transplant for SCID, so the T cells may come from the graft donor. The CDR3 runs from the conserved cysteine through the conserved F or W. Each record gives: D gene, V gene, clone size, CDR3 protein. The D gene is left open where the match is weak. Expanded clones are given a class, and other clones once, few, many or no size at all.

>TRBD1|TRBV12-3/TRBV12-4|few
CASSFWDRETDTQYF
>TRBD1|TRBV7-2|-
CASSLAGRQGARADSAPQHF
>-|TRBV12-3/TRBV12-4|-
CASSQGLPGTEAFF
>TRBD1|TRBV10-3|few
CAISGTGGAYGYTF
>-|TRBV4-1|-
CASSQEKRGGGEKLFF
>-|TRBV7-2|few
CASSSPRANTEAFF
>-|TRBV3-1|once
CASSQSESVLGTDTQYF
>-|TRBV5-1|-
CASSLIVGVGQETQYF
>TRBD2|TRBV5-1|few
CASSLTSGDTIGTQYF
>TRBD2|TRBV12-3/TRBV12-4|few
CASSLREGFDRSNEQFF
>-|TRBV5-1|many
CASSDTGSSGNTIYF
>-|TRBV28|-
CASSFRGTDGYEQYF
>TRBD2|TRBV5-1|few
CASSFRGGASDTQYF
>-|TRBV4-3|few
CASSQGYRRNIQYF
>TRBD1|TRBV6-1|few
CASRLDRVSGNTIYF
>TRBD2|TRBV5-6|-
CASSSVERGPYNEQFF
>TRBD1|TRBV12-3/TRBV12-4|-
CASSPQTGGAGETQYF
>-|TRBV5-1|few
CASSLLGSVNEQFF
>TRBD2|TRBV6-1|-
CASSDLAGVGETQYF
>-|TRBV20-1|few
CSASIRGRGTQYF